The rows below give T cell receptor beta chains drawn from one sample of a study of T cell responses to AZD1222 COVID-19 vaccine. Libraries were prepared by immunoSEQ multiplex PCR; TCRdb keeps only in-frame clonotypes and omits some of them. The sample holds 100,000 to 150,000 clones, around nine tenths seen once. This specimen consisted of peripheral blood, obtained 28 days after the second AZD1222 dose. All receptors derive from an adult who received the AZD1222 COVID-19 vaccine. CDR3s include the opening cysteine and the closing phenylalanine or tryptophan. Each record gives: CDR3 DNA, CDR3 protein, clone size, J gene, D gene, V gene. A D gene is named only where the DNA matches it firmly. Expanded clones are given a class, and other clones once, few, many or no size at all.

cdr3_nt: TGTGCCAGCTCCGACAGGGTGGATAATTCACCCCTCCACTTT
cdr3_aa: CASSDRVDNSPLHF
clone_size: -
j_call: TRBJ1-6
d_call: TRBD1
v_call: TRBV18

cdr3_nt: TGCAGCGTTGAAACCACCAGGGGCGGGAGACCCTACGAGCAGTACTTC
cdr3_aa: CSVETTRGGRPYEQYF
clone_size: -
j_call: TRBJ2-7
d_call: -
v_call: TRBV29-1

cdr3_nt: TGCAGCGTTGGGGGGAGGGAGCACGAGCAGTACTTC
cdr3_aa: CSVGGREHEQYF
clone_size: -
j_call: TRBJ2-7
d_call: TRBD2
v_call: TRBV29-1

cdr3_nt: TGTGCCAGCAGCCCGGACAGGGGGCTCTATGGCTACACCTTC
cdr3_aa: CASSPDRGLYGYTF
clone_size: -
j_call: TRBJ1-2
d_call: TRBD1
v_call: TRBV27

cdr3_nt: TGTGCCAGCAGCCAAGATAGGGACGGATTATATGGCTACACCTTC
cdr3_aa: CASSQDRDGLYGYTF
clone_size: -
j_call: TRBJ1-2
d_call: -
v_call: TRBV3-1/TRBV3-2

cdr3_nt: TGTGCCAGCAGCCTTACTAGCGGGGTCTTGGATACGCAGTATTTT
cdr3_aa: CASSLTSGVLDTQYF
clone_size: -
j_call: TRBJ2-3
d_call: TRBD2
v_call: TRBV7-9

cdr3_nt: TGCGCCACCAGCAGAGGTGGGAGCTCCTACGAGCAGTACTTC
cdr3_aa: CATSRGGSSYEQYF
clone_size: -
j_call: TRBJ2-7
d_call: -
v_call: TRBV15

cdr3_nt: TGTGCCAGCAGTGAAATCGGGGGCAATTCACCCCTCCACTTT
cdr3_aa: CASSEIGGNSPLHF
clone_size: -
j_call: TRBJ1-6
d_call: -
v_call: TRBV6-1

cdr3_nt: TGTGCCAGCAGCCAAATTCGGACAGGGGTTAGTGCCGGGGAGCTGTTTTTT
cdr3_aa: CASSQIRTGVSAGELFF
clone_size: -
j_call: TRBJ2-2
d_call: TRBD1
v_call: TRBV4-2

cdr3_nt: TGTGCCAGCAGCTTAGAACGGGGGGGGCAAGAGACCCAGTACTTC
cdr3_aa: CASSLERGGQETQYF
clone_size: -
j_call: TRBJ2-5
d_call: TRBD2
v_call: TRBV13

cdr3_nt: TGTGCCAGCAGTCCGCCGACGGTCTATGGCTACACCTTC
cdr3_aa: CASSPPTVYGYTF
clone_size: -
j_call: TRBJ1-2
d_call: -
v_call: TRBV28

cdr3_nt: TGTGCCAGCAGCCAACCCAGAAACGAGCAGTACTTC
cdr3_aa: CASSQPRNEQYF
clone_size: -
j_call: TRBJ2-7
d_call: -
v_call: TRBV13

cdr3_nt: TGTGCCAGCAGCCCGACGACAACTAATGAAAAACTGTTTTTT
cdr3_aa: CASSPTTTNEKLFF
clone_size: -
j_call: TRBJ1-4
d_call: -
v_call: TRBV6-5

cdr3_nt: TGTGCCAGTAGTCCTCGAGGTTCCTACGAGCAGTACTTC
cdr3_aa: CASSPRGSYEQYF
clone_size: -
j_call: TRBJ2-7
d_call: -
v_call: TRBV19

cdr3_nt: TGTGCCAGCAGCTCCCCTTCACCCATTACTAGCGGGAGATGGTACGAGCAGTACTTC
cdr3_aa: CASSSPSPITSGRWYEQYF
clone_size: -
j_call: TRBJ2-7
d_call: TRBD2
v_call: TRBV5-8

cdr3_nt: TGCAGCGCTAGGGACAGGAGCTCCTACGAGCAGTACTTC
cdr3_aa: CSARDRSSYEQYF
clone_size: -
j_call: TRBJ2-7
d_call: TRBD1
v_call: TRBV29-1

cdr3_nt: TGCAGCGTACACAGGGGGCAAACTGAAGCTTTCTTT
cdr3_aa: CSVHRGQTEAFF
clone_size: -
j_call: TRBJ1-1
d_call: TRBD1
v_call: TRBV29-1

cdr3_nt: TGTGCCAGCTCCGGACCTAGCGGGGGGGCGTACAATGAGCAGTTCTTC
cdr3_aa: CASSGPSGGAYNEQFF
clone_size: -
j_call: TRBJ2-1
d_call: TRBD2
v_call: TRBV18

cdr3_nt: TGTGCCAGCAGTTTATCTCCAGGGACGAGTCAGCCCCAGCATTTT
cdr3_aa: CASSLSPGTSQPQHF
clone_size: once
j_call: TRBJ1-5
d_call: -
v_call: TRBV28

cdr3_nt: TGTGCCAGCAGCCAAGAAGTGACGAGCAATCAGCCCCAGCATTTT
cdr3_aa: CASSQEVTSNQPQHF
clone_size: -
j_call: TRBJ1-5
d_call: -
v_call: TRBV4-2

cdr3_nt: TGTGCCAGCAGCTTAGCGCCCGGGAATTCACCCCTCCACTTT
cdr3_aa: CASSLAPGNSPLHF
clone_size: -
j_call: TRBJ1-6
d_call: -
v_call: TRBV7-8

cdr3_nt: TGTGCCAGCAGTACAGGGGACAGGGGCACTGAAGCTTTCTTT
cdr3_aa: CASSTGDRGTEAFF
clone_size: -
j_call: TRBJ1-1
d_call: TRBD1
v_call: TRBV27

cdr3_nt: TGTGCCAGCAGTGAGTCAGGGGTCCTCGAAGCTTTCTTT
cdr3_aa: CASSESGVLEAFF
clone_size: once
j_call: TRBJ1-1
d_call: -
v_call: TRBV6-1

cdr3_nt: TGTGCCAGCAGCTTAGAGGGGGGATCCTACAATGAGCAGTTCTTC
cdr3_aa: CASSLEGGSYNEQFF
clone_size: -
j_call: TRBJ2-1
d_call: -
v_call: TRBV11-2

cdr3_nt: TGTGCCAGCAGTTATTTCGGGACAGGGGGCTACGAGCAGTACTTC
cdr3_aa: CASSYFGTGGYEQYF
clone_size: -
j_call: TRBJ2-7
d_call: TRBD1
v_call: TRBV6-5

cdr3_nt: TGTGCCAGCAGTTTCGACAGGGGGTCCAACTATGGCTACACCTTC
cdr3_aa: CASSFDRGSNYGYTF
clone_size: few
j_call: TRBJ1-2
d_call: TRBD1
v_call: TRBV2

cdr3_nt: TGTGCCAGCAGTTTAAACAGGGTGGGTTACAATGAGCAGTTCTTC
cdr3_aa: CASSLNRVGYNEQFF
clone_size: -
j_call: TRBJ2-1
d_call: -
v_call: TRBV28

cdr3_nt: TGCGCCAGCAGCCAACAGGGGACACTTAGCACAGATACGCAGTATTTT
cdr3_aa: CASSQQGTLSTDTQYF
clone_size: -
j_call: TRBJ2-3
d_call: TRBD1
v_call: TRBV5-1

cdr3_nt: TGTGCCAGCAGTTTAGTGACAGATAATTCACCCCTCCACTTT
cdr3_aa: CASSLVTDNSPLHF
clone_size: -
j_call: TRBJ1-6
d_call: -
v_call: TRBV27

cdr3_nt: TGTGCCAGCTCAACCTCCTACGAGCAGTACTTC
cdr3_aa: CASSTSYEQYF
clone_size: -
j_call: TRBJ2-7
d_call: -
v_call: TRBV18

cdr3_nt: TGTGCCATCAGCCGGACAGGGGTTGGCGATCAGCCCCAGCATTTT
cdr3_aa: CAISRTGVGDQPQHF
clone_size: -
j_call: TRBJ1-5
d_call: TRBD1
v_call: TRBV10-3

cdr3_nt: TGTGCCAGCAGTTTAACCGGGCCGAAAACGTCTAATGAAAAACTGTTTTTT
cdr3_aa: CASSLTGPKTSNEKLFF
clone_size: -
j_call: TRBJ1-4
d_call: -
v_call: TRBV28

cdr3_nt: TGTGCCAGCAGTTCCCCCGCGGGGGGCAATCAGCCCCAGCATTTT
cdr3_aa: CASSSPAGGNQPQHF
clone_size: once
j_call: TRBJ1-5
d_call: -
v_call: TRBV28

cdr3_nt: TGTGCCAGTAGTCCAACCACAGGGGGCGATCTGTTATATGGGAGCCAGCCCCAGCATTTT
cdr3_aa: CASSPTTGGDLLYGSQPQHF
clone_size: -
j_call: TRBJ1-5
d_call: TRBD1
v_call: TRBV19

cdr3_nt: TGTGCCAGCAGCGCGCTAACCCTAGGAAGGAATTCACCCCTCCACTTT
cdr3_aa: CASSALTLGRNSPLHF
clone_size: -
j_call: TRBJ1-6
d_call: -
v_call: TRBV7-2

cdr3_nt: TGTGCCAGCAGCTTAAACCTATACTATGGCTACACCTTC
cdr3_aa: CASSLNLYYGYTF
clone_size: -
j_call: TRBJ1-2
d_call: -
v_call: TRBV5-6

cdr3_nt: TGTGCCAGCAGCGTAGCTACGGGGCAGCCCCAGCATTTT
cdr3_aa: CASSVATGQPQHF
clone_size: -
j_call: TRBJ1-5
d_call: -
v_call: TRBV9

cdr3_nt: TGTGCCAGCAGTTACTCGAGTCAACTCCTCACTGAAAAACTGTTTTTT
cdr3_aa: CASSYSSQLLTEKLFF
clone_size: -
j_call: TRBJ1-4
d_call: -
v_call: TRBV6-5

cdr3_nt: TGTGCCAGCAGTTTAGAAAGGGGGCGCGGTGGCTACACCTTC
cdr3_aa: CASSLERGRGGYTF
clone_size: once
j_call: TRBJ1-2
d_call: TRBD1
v_call: TRBV27

cdr3_nt: TGTGCCAGCAGCCAAGAGACAGGGAACTATGGCTACACCTTC
cdr3_aa: CASSQETGNYGYTF
clone_size: once
j_call: TRBJ1-2
d_call: TRBD1
v_call: TRBV4-2

cdr3_nt: TGTGCCAGCAGCCAAAGTGGCGCGCTACGCTACAATGAGCAGTTCTTC
cdr3_aa: CASSQSGALRYNEQFF
clone_size: -
j_call: TRBJ2-1
d_call: -
v_call: TRBV14

cdr3_nt: TGTGCCAGCAGTGATGGGGGAATCTATCGCCTAGACATTCAGTACTTC
cdr3_aa: CASSDGGIYRLDIQYF
clone_size: -
j_call: TRBJ2-4
d_call: -
v_call: TRBV2

cdr3_nt: TGCGCCAGCAGCGCGACCGTTAACTATGGCTACACCTTC
cdr3_aa: CASSATVNYGYTF
clone_size: -
j_call: TRBJ1-2
d_call: -
v_call: TRBV5-1